What follows are 32 T cell receptor beta chains derived from one specimen sequenced in a study of cytomegalovirus exposure and HLA in healthy donors. PCR amplification relied on 60 Vbeta primers (plus 13 Jbeta primers). Only in-frame clones appear in the TCRdb table, and some are missing; sequencing was by immunoSEQ multiplex PCR. Among hundreds of thousands of clones, roughly 89% were seen once, and the ten largest hold approximately 2%. Sequenced input: PBMCs. The receptors were sampled from a woman under 30 in good health and CMV-seronegative.

This chain uses TRBV27 with TRBJ1-1; 9 positions match TRBD1. The V gene end was trimmed by 10 bases and the J gene end by 11 bases; junction bases not matched to a gene: 8. Germline assignment: CDR1 MNHEY and CDR2 SMNVEV (reference sequence). CDR3 length: 11 amino acids. CDR3 residues: CATEQGARAFF. The DNA of the CDR3 is TGTGCCACGGAACAGGGGGCGAGGGCTTTCTTT.

The chain recombines TRBV7-3 with TRBJ2-2; 10 nucleotides agree with TRBD2. J was trimmed by 2 bases and V by 5 bases; bases with no gene match: 8. The CDR3 is made up of 17 amino acids. Germline loops: CDR1 SGHTA, CDR2 FQGTGA. The DNA for the CDR3 is TGTGCCAGCAGCGGTCGGACTAGCGGCCTCAACACCGGGGAGCTGTTTTTT. It codes for CASSGRTSGLNTGELFF.

V gene TRBV4-1 combines with J gene TRBJ2-1; unclear D gene. The CDR3 consists of 13 residues. Germline V gene lookup returns CDR1 MGHRA and CDR2 YSYEKL. The V end was cut by 1 base, the J end by 3 bases, with 4 bases between. CDR3 in amino acids: CASSQAGYNEQFF. CDR3 nucleotides: TGCGCCAGCAGCCAAGCGGGCTACAATGAGCAGTTCTTC.

The chain couples TRBV7-8 to TRBJ1-1; possibly TRBD1 for D (5 bases). In germline, CDR1 is SGHVS, CDR2 FQNEAQ. The CDR3 runs 12 residues. V was trimmed by 3 bases and J by 6 bases, leaving 8 bases between them. The CDR3 loop is CASSLGGAEAFF. DNA for the CDR3: TGTGCCAGCAGCTTGGGGGGGGCTGAAGCTTTCTTT.

On this clone: The identical CDR3 is also encoded by other nucleotide sequences in the sample. The chain carries TRBV27 and TRBJ2-1; D might be TRBD2 (6 bases). CDR1 and CDR2 (germline): MNHEY, SMNVEV (reference sequence). Trimming cost V 8 bases and J 6 bases, with 29 bases left between them. There are 18 residues in the CDR3. The CDR3 DNA reads as TGTGCCAGCGGCCGGGACTCTACACCGCGGCGGTTTGGCAATGAGCAGTTCTTC. It yields the protein CASGRDSTPRRFGNEQFF.

The chain is built from TRBV10-3 and TRBJ1-2; D perhaps matches TRBD1 (6 bases). This CDR3 contains 11 residues. Germline V gives CDR1 ENHRY, CDR2 SYGVKD. Trimming pared 11 bases from V and 6 bases from J, leaving 13 bases between. CDR3 DNA: TGTGCCTACCTGGGGGCAGATGGCTACACCTTC. Translated: CAYLGADGYTF.

The rearrangement links TRBV18 to TRBJ2-5, with 12 bases lining up with TRBD2. Germline CDR1 KGHSH, CDR2 LQKENI. V dropped 1 base and J dropped 4; count of bases not matched to a gene: 4. The CDR3 loop spans 16 amino acids. CDR3 in DNA: TGTGCCAGCTCACCACGTCTAGCGGGGGGGCTAGAGACCCAGTACTTC. Residues: CASSPRLAGGLETQYF.

This chain joins TRBV30 and TRBJ2-3; D ambiguous. The CDR3 has 13 amino acids. Between the trimmed V and J ends, which lost 0 bases and 1 base, there was a span of 5 bases. The germline gives CDR1 GTSNPN, CDR2 SVGIG (reference sequence). The CDR3 is CAWSVTGTDTQYF. In DNA, the CDR3 is TGTGCCTGGAGTGTAACAGGCACAGATACGCAGTATTTT.

The V call is TRBV27, the J call TRBJ1-5; D may be TRBD1 (6 bases). Germline loops: CDR1 MNHEY, CDR2 SMNVEV (reference sequence). CDR3 length: 15 residues. V lost 3 bases to trimming and J lost 5 bases, with 14 bases between them. The CDR3 DNA reads as TGTGCCAGCAGTTTGGGAGGGGGAGTAGATCAGCCCCAGCATTTT. Its protein product is CASSLGGGVDQPQHF.

V usage is TRBV6-6 and J usage is TRBJ2-7; D perhaps matches TRBD2 (6 bases). With 0 bases removed from V and 3 bases from J, the gap between germline ends came to 12 bases. The CDR3 runs 15 residues. The germline gives CDR1 MNHNY, CDR2 SVGAGI (reference sequence). In DNA form, the CDR3 reads TGTGCCAGCAGTTACTCTGCGGGGCAGTTCTACGAGCAGTACTTC. Its protein product is CASSYSAGQFYEQYF.

The rearrangement uses TRBV5-8 and TRBJ2-5, with 10 bases that match TRBD2. The ends lost 4 bases at V and 2 bases at J; junction bases unmatched: 11. Germline CDR1 reads SGHTS; CDR2 reads YDEGEE. The CDR3 has 17 amino acids. The CDR3 DNA is TGTGCCAGCAGCACGAGATCTAGCGGGGGACCGCAAGAGACCCAGTACTTC. It yields the protein CASSTRSSGGPQETQYF.

The gene calls are TRBV29-1 and TRBJ2-7, with D unclear. Germline V lookup: CDR1 SQVTM, CDR2 ANQGSEA. This CDR3 is built from 13 residues. Trimming cost V 5 bases and J 5 bases, with 16 bases left between them. Written as DNA, the CDR3 is TGCAGCGTTTATCGGGTTTCGGCGGACGAGCAGTACTTC. This encodes CSVYRVSADEQYF.

The genes are TRBV6-5 and TRBJ1-1, with D perhaps TRBD1 (6 bases). CDR1 is MNHEY and CDR2 is SVGAGI in the germline V gene. This CDR3 spans 16 amino acids. The V end was cut by 0 bases, the J end by 1 base, with 12 bases between. CDR3 sequence reads: CASSYSTGHRNTEAFF. DNA of the CDR3: TGTGCCAGCAGTTACTCGACGGGACACCGGAACACTGAAGCTTTCTTT.

This chain uses TRBV30 with TRBJ1-1, with 9 bases matching TRBD1. This CDR3 comprises 14 residues. With 5 bases clipped from V and 4 bases from J, the junction kept 8 bases outside the gene matches. Germline V gene data show CDR1 as GTSNPN and CDR2 as SVGIG (reference sequence). CDR3 nucleotides: TGTGCCTGGGGAGGGACAGGGCTTGGCACTGAAGCTTTCTTT. This gives the protein CAWGGTGLGTEAFF.

There are a few counts of this clone. J is TRBJ1-1 and V is TRBV2; 9 bases are shared with TRBD1. V was pared by 10 bases and J by 1 base, with 7 bases of the junction left unmatched. There are 14 residues in the CDR3. CDR1 and CDR2 from the germline V gene are SNHLY and FYNNEI. This chain's CDR3 is CATTGQGTNTEAFF. The CDR3 DNA is TGTGCCACCACAGGACAGGGGACGAACACTGAAGCTTTCTTT.

The gene calls are TRBV19 and TRBJ1-1, with a tentative D call TRBD1 (5 bases). Germline V gene sequence: CDR1 LNHDA, CDR2 SQIVND (reference sequence). Trimming removed 5 bases from V and 4 bases from J, with 14 bases in between. This CDR3 contains 14 residues. The CDR3 loop is CASSQRGGGTEAFF. The CDR3, as DNA: TGTGCCAGTAGTCAAAGGGGAGGTGGCACTGAAGCTTTCTTT.

V and J are TRBV5-1 and TRBJ1-4; weak D call: TRBD1 (6 bases). Germline V gene lookup returns CDR1 SGHRS and CDR2 YFSETQ. Trimming removed 0 bases at V and 8 bases at J, with 11 bases between. The CDR3 covers 14 residues. The CDR3 here is CASSLEQGGEKLFF. CDR3 sequence (DNA): TGCGCCAGCAGCTTGGAACAGGGTGGCGAAAAACTGTTTTTT. Variable domain in full (rest from reference TRBV5-1 and TRBJ1-4): KAGVTQTPRYLIKTRGQQVTLSCSPISGHRSVSWYQQTPGQGLQFLFEYFSETQRNKGNFPGRFSGRQFSNSRSEMNVSTLELGDSALYLCASSLEQGGEKLFFGSGTQLSVL.

The gene calls are TRBV27 and TRBJ1-1; tentatively, D is TRBD1 (5 bases). CDR1 and CDR2 from the germline V gene are MNHEY and SMNVEV (reference sequence). The CDR3 is 14 amino acids. The V end was cut by 3 bases, the J end by 3 bases, with 11 bases between. This CDR3 reads CASSFFGGDTEAFF. CDR3 nucleotides: TGTGCCAGCAGTTTTTTCGGGGGGGACACTGAAGCTTTCTTT.

This sequence joins TRBV6-5 and TRBJ1-2; TRBD1 matches 9 bases. Germline V CDR1 and CDR2: MNHEY, SVGAGI. Trimming took 4 bases from V and 4 from J; bases not matched to a gene: 10. The CDR3 loop spans 16 amino acids. The CDR3 loop is CASSFRRTGEGYGYTF. CDR3 in DNA: TGTGCCAGCAGTTTCCGAAGGACAGGGGAGGGCTATGGCTACACCTTC.

The CDR3 reads CASSPGQEYYGYTF. CDR3 nucleotide sequence: TGTGCCAGCAGTCCTGGACAGGAATACTATGGCTACACCTTC. The rearrangement links TRBV27 to TRBJ1-2, with 7 bases matching TRBD1. CDR3 size: 14 residues. Germline V gives CDR1 MNHEY, CDR2 SMNVEV (reference sequence). The ends lost 5 bases at V and 3 bases at J; junction bases unmatched: 6.

This clone occurred once. The chain recombines TRBV7-3 with TRBJ1-2, with 9 bases that match TRBD1. The V and J ends lost 1 base and 7 bases, in that order; junction bases with no gene match: 7. Germline V gene lookup returns CDR1 SGHTA and CDR2 FQGTGA. The CDR3 loop spans 15 amino acids. The CDR3 sequence: CASSLSAGQGIGYTF. The CDR3 DNA is TGTGCCAGCAGCTTAAGCGCAGGACAGGGGATTGGCTACACCTTC.

J is TRBJ1-1 and V is TRBV29-1; tentatively, D is TRBD1 (6 bases). Looked up from germline, CDR1 is SQVTM and CDR2 is ANQGSEA. The CDR3 loop spans 11 amino acids. V lost 3 bases to trimming and J lost 6 bases, with 8 bases between them. This CDR3 is CSVDRGAEAFF. The CDR3 DNA is TGCAGCGTTGACAGGGGTGCTGAAGCTTTCTTT.

This clone has just one count. The chain has TRBV27 and TRBJ1-1; D may be TRBD1 (5 bases). Between the trimmed V and J ends, which lost 1 base and 2 bases, there was a span of 11 bases. The CDR3 contains 15 residues. The germline gives CDR1 MNHEY, CDR2 SMNVEV (reference sequence). The CDR3 is CASSLLGQGNTEAFF. CDR3 in DNA: TGTGCCAGCAGTTTATTAGGGCAGGGAAACACTGAAGCTTTCTTT.

The genes are TRBV5-1 and TRBJ1-1; 9 bases map to TRBD1. Germline CDR1 and CDR2: SGHRS and YFSETQ. This CDR3 has 19 residues. After removal of 3 bases from V and 0 bases from J, the junction contained 15 bases not matched to a gene. CDR3 loop: CASSYKTGGQGSLNTEAFF. The CDR3 DNA reads TGCGCCAGCAGCTACAAAACAGGGGGCCAAGGATCATTGAACACTGAAGCTTTCTTT.

The V gene is TRBV11-2, the J gene TRBJ1-2; 11 bases map to TRBD1. Trimming cost V 3 bases and J 8 bases; bases outside gene matches: 8. CDR3 length: 15 amino acids. CDR1 is SGHAT, CDR2 FQNNGV, per germline. CDR3 sequence reads: CASSFAPGTGGGYTF. Here the CDR3 DNA reads TGTGCCAGCAGCTTTGCCCCCGGGACAGGGGGAGGCTACACCTTC.

The table lists this clone with a count of one. One end of the junction fails to match germline, which may point to a read error. V gene TRBV5-1 combines with J gene TRBJ1-4, with D hard to call. This CDR3 has 14 residues. Germline V gene sequence: CDR1 SGHRS, CDR2 YFSETQ. CDR3 sequence: CASSLEQLNEKLSF. The CDR3 DNA reads as TGCGCCAGCAGCTTGGAACAGCTCAATGAAAAACTGTCTTTT.

As to this clone: At one boundary the junction diverges from the germline segment, which might be a read error. Other DNA sequences in the sample encode the same CDR3. The V gene is TRBV7-2, the J gene TRBJ1-6; D gene uncertain. The CDR3 runs to 15 residues. The V gene's germline CDR1 is SGHTA and CDR2 FQGNSA. DNA for the CDR3: TGTGCCAGCAGCTTCGCGTTGGAGTATAATTCCCCCCTCCACTTT. Translated: CASSFALEYNSPLHF.

The V call is TRBV7-6, the J call TRBJ1-2; 7 bases agree with TRBD1. The trim removed 5 bases at V and 3 bases at J, leaving 3 bases unmatched. CDR1 and CDR2 from the germline V gene are SGHVS and FNYEAQ. The CDR3 spans 13 residues. The CDR3 region is CASSQGQYYGYTF. DNA of the CDR3: TGTGCCAGCAGCCAGGGACAGTACTATGGCTACACCTTC.

This chain connects TRBV11-3 to TRBJ2-7; 7 nucleotides agree with TRBD1. CDR1 is SGHNT and CDR2 is YENEEA in the germline V gene. Germline trimming cut 5 bases from V and 6 bases from J; bases unmatched to any gene: 13. CDR3 length equals 15 residues. CDR3 loop: CASSPRSDRAAEQYF. The CDR3 DNA follows: TGTGCCAGCAGCCCCCGTTCCGACAGGGCAGCCGAGCAGTACTTC. Combining the CDR3 with reference TRBV11-3 and TRBJ2-7 gives the whole variable domain EAGVVQSPRYKIIEKKQPVAFWCNPISGHNTLYWYLQNLGQGPELLIRYENEEAVDDSQLPKDRFSAERLKGVDSTLKIQPAELGDSAVYLCASSPRSDRAAEQYFGPGTRLTVT.

The chain links TRBV5-1 to TRBJ1-1; D is unresolved. Germline CDR1 reads SGHRS; CDR2 reads YFSETQ. The CDR3 consists of 14 residues. V lost 0 bases to trimming and J lost 7 bases, with 13 bases between them. The CDR3 region has the DNA TGCGCCAGCAGCTTGGGGCAGGCCTCCAATGAAGCTTTCTTT. It is translated as CASSLGQASNEAFF.

V gene TRBV27 combines with J gene TRBJ1-1; 11 bases fit TRBD1. Germline-derived CDR1 and CDR2 are MNHEY and SMNVEV (reference sequence). The CDR3 is made up of 14 amino acids. The J segment lost 4 bases and the V segment lost 2 bases, leaving 0 bases of the junction unmatched. CDR3 DNA: TGTGCCAGCAGTTTAGGGACAGGGGGCACTGAAGCTTTCTTT. It codes for CASSLGTGGTEAFF.

The chain employs TRBV10-1 and TRBJ2-7; D is perhaps TRBD1 (5 bases). Germline lookup yields CDR1 WNHNN and CDR2 SYGVQD (reference sequence). Trimming removed 0 bases at V and 7 bases at J, with 10 bases between. This CDR3 is 13 amino acids long. The CDR3 DNA reads TGCGCCAGCAGTGAGTCGTCCAGGGCGGAGCAGTACTTC. This gives the protein CASSESSRAEQYF.